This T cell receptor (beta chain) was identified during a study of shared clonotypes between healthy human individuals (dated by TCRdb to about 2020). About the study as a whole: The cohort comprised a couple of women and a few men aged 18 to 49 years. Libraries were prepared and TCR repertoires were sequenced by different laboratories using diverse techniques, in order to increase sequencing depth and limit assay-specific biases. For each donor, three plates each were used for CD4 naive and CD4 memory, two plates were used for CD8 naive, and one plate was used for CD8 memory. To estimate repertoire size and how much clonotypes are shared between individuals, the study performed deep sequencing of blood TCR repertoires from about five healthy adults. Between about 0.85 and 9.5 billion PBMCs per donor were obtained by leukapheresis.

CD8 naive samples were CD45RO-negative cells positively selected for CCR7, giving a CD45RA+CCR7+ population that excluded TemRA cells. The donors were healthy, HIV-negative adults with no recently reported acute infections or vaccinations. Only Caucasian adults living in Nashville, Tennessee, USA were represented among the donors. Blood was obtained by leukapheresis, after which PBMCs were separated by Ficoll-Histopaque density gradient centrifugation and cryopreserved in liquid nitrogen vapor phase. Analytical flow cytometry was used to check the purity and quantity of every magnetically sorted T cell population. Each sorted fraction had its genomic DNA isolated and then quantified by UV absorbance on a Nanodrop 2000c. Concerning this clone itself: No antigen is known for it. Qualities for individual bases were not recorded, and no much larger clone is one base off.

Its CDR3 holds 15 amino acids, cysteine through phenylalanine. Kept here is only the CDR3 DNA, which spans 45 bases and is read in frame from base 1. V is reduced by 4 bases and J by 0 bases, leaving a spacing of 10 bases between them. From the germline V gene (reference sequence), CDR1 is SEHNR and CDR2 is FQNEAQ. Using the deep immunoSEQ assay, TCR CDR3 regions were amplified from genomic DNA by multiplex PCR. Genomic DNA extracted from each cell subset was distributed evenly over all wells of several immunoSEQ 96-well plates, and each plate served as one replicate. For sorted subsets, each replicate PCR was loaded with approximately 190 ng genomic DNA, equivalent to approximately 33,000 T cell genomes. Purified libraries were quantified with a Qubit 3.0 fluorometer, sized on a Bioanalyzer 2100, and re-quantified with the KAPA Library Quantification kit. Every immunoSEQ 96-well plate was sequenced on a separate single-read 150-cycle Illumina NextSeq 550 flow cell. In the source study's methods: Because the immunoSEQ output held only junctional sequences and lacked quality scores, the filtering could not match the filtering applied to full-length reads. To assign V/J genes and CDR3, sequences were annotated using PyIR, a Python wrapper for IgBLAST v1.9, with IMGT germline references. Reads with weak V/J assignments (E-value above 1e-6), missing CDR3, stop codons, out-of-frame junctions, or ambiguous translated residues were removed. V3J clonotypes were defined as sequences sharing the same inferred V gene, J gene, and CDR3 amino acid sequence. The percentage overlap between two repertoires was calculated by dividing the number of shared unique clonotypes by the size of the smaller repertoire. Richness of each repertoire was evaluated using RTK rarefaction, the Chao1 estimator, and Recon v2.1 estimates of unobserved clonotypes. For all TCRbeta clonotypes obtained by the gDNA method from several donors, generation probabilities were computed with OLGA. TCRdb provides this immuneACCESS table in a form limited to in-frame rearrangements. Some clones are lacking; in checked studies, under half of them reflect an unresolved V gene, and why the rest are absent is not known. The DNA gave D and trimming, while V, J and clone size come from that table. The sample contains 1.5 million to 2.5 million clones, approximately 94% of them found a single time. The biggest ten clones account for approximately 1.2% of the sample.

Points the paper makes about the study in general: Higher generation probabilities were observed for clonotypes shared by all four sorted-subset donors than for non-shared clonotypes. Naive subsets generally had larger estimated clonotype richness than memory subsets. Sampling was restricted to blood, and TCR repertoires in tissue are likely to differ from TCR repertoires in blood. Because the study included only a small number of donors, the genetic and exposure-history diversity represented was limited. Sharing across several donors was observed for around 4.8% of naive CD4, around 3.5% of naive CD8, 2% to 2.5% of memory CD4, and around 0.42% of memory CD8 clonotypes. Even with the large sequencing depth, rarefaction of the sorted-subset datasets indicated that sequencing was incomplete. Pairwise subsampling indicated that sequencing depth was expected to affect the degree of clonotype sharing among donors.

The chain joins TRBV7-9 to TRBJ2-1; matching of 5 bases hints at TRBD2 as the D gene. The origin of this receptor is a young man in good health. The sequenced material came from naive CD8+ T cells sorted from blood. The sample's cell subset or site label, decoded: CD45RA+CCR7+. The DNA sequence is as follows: TGTGCCAGCAGCTACGAGGGCCCCTCCTACAATGAGCAGTTCTTC. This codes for CASSYEGPSYNEQFF.